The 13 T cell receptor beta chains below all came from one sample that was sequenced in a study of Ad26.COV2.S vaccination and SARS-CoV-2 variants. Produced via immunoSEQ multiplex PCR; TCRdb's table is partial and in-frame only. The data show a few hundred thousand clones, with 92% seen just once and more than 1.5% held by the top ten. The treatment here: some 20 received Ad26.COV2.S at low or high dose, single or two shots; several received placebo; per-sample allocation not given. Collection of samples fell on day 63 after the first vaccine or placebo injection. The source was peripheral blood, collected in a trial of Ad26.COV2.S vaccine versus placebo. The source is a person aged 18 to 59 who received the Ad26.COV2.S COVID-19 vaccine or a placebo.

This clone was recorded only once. The CDR3 is CASSQPLQPGSYNEQFF. CDR3 bases: TGCGCCAGCAGCCAACCTCTGCAACCCGGCTCCTACAATGAGCAGTTCTTC. V is TRBV4-1 and J is TRBJ2-1; D is uncertain. Trimming stripped 2 bases from V and 0 bases from J, with 14 bases between. Germline loops: CDR1 MGHRA, CDR2 YSYEKL. The CDR3 runs 17 residues.

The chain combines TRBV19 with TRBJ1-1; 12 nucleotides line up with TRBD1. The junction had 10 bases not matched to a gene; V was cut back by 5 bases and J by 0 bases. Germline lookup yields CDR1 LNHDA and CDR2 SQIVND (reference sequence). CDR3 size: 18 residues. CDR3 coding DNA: TGTGCCAGTAGTTACCGGGACAGGGGGCTTCTTTTGAACACTGAAGCTTTCTTT. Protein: CASSYRDRGLLLNTEAFF.

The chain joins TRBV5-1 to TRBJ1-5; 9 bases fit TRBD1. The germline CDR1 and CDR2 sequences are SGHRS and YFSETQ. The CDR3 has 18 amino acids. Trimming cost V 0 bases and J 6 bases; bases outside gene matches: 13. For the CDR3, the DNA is TGCGCCAGCAGCTTGGGGGCTCGGGACAGGGAGGATGGTCAGCCCCAGCATTTT. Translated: CASSLGARDREDGQPQHF.

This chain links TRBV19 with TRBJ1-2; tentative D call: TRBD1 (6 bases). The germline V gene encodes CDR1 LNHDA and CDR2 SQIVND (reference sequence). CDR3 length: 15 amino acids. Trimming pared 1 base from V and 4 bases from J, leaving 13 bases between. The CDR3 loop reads CASSIVGGGPYGYTF. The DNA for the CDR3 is TGTGCCAGTAGTATAGTTGGCGGGGGCCCCTATGGCTACACCTTC.

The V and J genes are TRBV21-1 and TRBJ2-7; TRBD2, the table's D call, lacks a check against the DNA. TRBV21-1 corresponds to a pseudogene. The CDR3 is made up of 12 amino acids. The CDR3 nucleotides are TGTGCCAGCAGCTCCCAGACGAGGGAGCAGTACTTC. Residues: CASSSQTREQYF.

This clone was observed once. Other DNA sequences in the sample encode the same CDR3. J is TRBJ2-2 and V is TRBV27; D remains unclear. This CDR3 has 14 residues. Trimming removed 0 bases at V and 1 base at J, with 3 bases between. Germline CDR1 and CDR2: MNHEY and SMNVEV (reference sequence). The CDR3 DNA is TGTGCCAGCAGTTTATCAGGGAACACCGGGGAGCTGTTTTTT. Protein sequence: CASSLSGNTGELFF.

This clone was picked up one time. The CDR3 DNA sequence: TGTGCCAGCAGCCAGGGACTAAATACGCAGTATTTT. As protein: CASSQGLNTQYF. The rearrangement links TRBV7-2 to TRBJ2-3; 7 positions match TRBD2. The CDR3 has 12 residues. V trimming: 5 bases; J trimming: 7 bases; junction bases outside the gene matches: 3. From germline, CDR1 is SGHTA and CDR2 FQGNSA.

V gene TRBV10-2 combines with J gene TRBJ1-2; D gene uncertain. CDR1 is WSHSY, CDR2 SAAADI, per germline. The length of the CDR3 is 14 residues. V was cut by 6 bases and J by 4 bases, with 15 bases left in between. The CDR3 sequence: CASRGSSGGYGYTF. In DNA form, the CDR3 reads TGCGCCAGCAGGGGATCCTCGGGAGGCTATGGCTACACCTTC.

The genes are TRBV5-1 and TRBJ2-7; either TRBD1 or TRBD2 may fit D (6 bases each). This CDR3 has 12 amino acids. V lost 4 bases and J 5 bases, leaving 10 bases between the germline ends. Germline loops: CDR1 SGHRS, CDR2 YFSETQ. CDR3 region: CASSIGGNEQYF. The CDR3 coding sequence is TGCGCCAGCAGCATCGGGGGCAACGAGCAGTACTTC.

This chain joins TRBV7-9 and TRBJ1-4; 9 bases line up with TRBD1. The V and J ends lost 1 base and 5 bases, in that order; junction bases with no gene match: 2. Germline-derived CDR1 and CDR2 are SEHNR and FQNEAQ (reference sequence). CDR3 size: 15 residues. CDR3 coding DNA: TGTGCCAGCAGCTTAGGCGGGACAGGGAATGAAAAACTGTTTTTT. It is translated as CASSLGGTGNEKLFF.

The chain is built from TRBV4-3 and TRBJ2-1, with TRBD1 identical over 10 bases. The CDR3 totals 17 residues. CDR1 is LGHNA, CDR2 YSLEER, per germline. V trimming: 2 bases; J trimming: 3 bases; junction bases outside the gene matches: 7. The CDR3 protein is CASSQLGGQGIYNEQFF. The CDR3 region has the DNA TGCGCCAGCAGCCAACTAGGGGGACAGGGGATCTACAATGAGCAGTTCTTC.

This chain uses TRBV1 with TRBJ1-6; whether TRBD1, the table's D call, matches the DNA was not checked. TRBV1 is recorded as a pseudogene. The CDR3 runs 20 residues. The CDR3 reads CTSSRRTGSRIVVYYSPLHF. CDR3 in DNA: TGCACCAGCAGCCGACGGACAGGGTCCAGAATCGTCGTTTATTATTCACCCCTCCACTTT.

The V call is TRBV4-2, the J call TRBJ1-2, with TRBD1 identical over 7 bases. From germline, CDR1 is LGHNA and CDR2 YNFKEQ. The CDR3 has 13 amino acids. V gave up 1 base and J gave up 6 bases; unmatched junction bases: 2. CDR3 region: CASSQGQGNGYTF. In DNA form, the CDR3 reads TGTGCCAGCAGCCAAGGACAGGGAAATGGCTACACCTTC.